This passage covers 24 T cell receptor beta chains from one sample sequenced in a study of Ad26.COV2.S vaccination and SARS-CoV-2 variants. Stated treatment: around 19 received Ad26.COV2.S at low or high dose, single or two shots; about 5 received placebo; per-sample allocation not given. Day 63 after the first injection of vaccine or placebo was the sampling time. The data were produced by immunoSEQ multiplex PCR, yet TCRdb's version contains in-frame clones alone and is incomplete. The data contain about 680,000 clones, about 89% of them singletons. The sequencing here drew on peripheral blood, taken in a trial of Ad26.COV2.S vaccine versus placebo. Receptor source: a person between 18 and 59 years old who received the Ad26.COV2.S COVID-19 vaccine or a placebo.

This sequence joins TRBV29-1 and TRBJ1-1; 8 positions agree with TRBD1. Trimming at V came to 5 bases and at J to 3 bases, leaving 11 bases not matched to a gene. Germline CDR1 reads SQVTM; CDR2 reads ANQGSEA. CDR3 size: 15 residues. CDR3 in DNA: TGCAGCGTTCCCAAGACAGGGGTAAGGTACACTGAAGCTTTCTTT. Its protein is CSVPKTGVRYTEAFF.

CDR3 DNA sequence: TGTGCCAGCATTAAGACGGTCTCCCTAGCCAAAAACATTCAGTACTTC. The encoded protein is CASIKTVSLAKNIQYF. The genes are TRBV6-6 and TRBJ2-4; D ambiguous. Trimming stripped 7 bases from V and 0 bases from J, with 16 bases between. Germline V CDR1 and CDR2: MNHNY, SVGAGI (reference sequence). The CDR3 totals 16 residues.

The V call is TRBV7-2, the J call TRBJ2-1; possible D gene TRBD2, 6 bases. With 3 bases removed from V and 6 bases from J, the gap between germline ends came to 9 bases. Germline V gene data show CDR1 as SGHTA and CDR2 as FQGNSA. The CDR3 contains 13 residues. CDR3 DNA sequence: TGTGCCAGCAGCTTCGCTAGCGTCAATGAGCAGTTCTTC. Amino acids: CASSFASVNEQFF. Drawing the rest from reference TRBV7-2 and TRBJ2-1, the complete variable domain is GAGVSQSPSNKVTEKGKDVELRCDPISGHTALYWYRQSLGQGLEFLIYFQGNSAPDKSGLPSDRFSAERTGGSVSTLTIQRTQQEDSAVYLCASSFASVNEQFFGPGTRLTVL.

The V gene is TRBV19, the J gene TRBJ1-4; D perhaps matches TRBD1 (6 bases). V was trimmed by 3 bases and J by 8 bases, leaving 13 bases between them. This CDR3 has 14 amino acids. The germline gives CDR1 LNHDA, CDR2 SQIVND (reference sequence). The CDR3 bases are TGTGCCAGTAGTATTTCGCCAGGGGTGGAAAAACTGTTTTTT. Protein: CASSISPGVEKLFF.

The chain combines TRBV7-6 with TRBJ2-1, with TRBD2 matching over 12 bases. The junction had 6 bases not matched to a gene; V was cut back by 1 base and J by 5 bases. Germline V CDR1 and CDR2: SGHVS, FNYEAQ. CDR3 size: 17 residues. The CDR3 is CASSLVGTSGPNNEQFF. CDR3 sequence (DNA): TGTGCCAGCAGCTTAGTTGGGACTAGCGGGCCAAACAATGAGCAGTTCTTC.

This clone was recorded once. The CDR3 bases are TGTGCCAGCAGCCAAACAGGGTTCCCCCAAGAGACCCAGTACTTC. Translating gives CASSQTGFPQETQYF. The rearrangement joins TRBV14 to TRBJ2-5, with D perhaps TRBD1 (6 bases). The CDR3 is 15 residues long. Germline CDR1 is SGHDN and CDR2 is FVKESK. V was shortened by 2 bases and J by 1 base, with 11 bases between the two germline ends.

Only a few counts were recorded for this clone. The CDR3 is CASSKGLANNEQFF. The CDR3 coding sequence is TGTGCCAGCAGCAAGGGACTAGCGAACAATGAGCAGTTCTTC. The rearrangement joins TRBV7-2 to TRBJ2-1; TRBD2 matches 10 bases. J was trimmed by 5 bases and V by 5 bases; bases with no gene match: 3. Germline CDR1 SGHTA, CDR2 FQGNSA. The CDR3 runs 14 residues.

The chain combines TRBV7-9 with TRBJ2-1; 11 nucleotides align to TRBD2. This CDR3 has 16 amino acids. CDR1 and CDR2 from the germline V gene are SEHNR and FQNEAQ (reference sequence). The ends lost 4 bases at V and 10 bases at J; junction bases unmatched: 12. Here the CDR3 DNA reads TGTGCCAGCAGCTCCCCTTGGGTAGCGGGAGGGCAAGAGCAGTTCTTC. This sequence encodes CASSSPWVAGGQEQFF.

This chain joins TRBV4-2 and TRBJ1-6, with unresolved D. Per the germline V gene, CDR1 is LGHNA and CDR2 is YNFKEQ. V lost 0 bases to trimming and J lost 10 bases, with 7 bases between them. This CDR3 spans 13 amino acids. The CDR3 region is CASSQEAGSPLHF. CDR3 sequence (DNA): TGTGCCAGCAGCCAAGAGGCGGGGTCACCCCTCCACTTT.

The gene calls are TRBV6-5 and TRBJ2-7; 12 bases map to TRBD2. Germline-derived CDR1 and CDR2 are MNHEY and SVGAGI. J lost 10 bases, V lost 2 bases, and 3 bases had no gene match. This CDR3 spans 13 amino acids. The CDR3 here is CASSYRTSGTQYF. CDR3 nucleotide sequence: TGTGCCAGCAGTTACAGGACTAGCGGGACTCAGTACTTC.

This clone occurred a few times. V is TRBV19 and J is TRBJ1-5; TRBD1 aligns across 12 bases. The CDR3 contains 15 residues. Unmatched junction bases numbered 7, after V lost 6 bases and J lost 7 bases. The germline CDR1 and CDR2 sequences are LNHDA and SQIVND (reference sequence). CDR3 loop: CASSGDRGQAQPQHF. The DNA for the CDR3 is TGTGCCAGTAGCGGGGACAGGGGGCAGGCACAGCCCCAGCATTTT. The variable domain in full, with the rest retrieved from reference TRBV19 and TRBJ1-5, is DGGITQSPKYLFRKEGQNVTLSCEQNLNHDAMYWYRQDPGQGLRLIYYSQIVNDFQKGDIAEGYSVSREKKESFPLTVTSAQKNPTAFYLCASSGDRGQAQPQHFGDGTRLSIL.

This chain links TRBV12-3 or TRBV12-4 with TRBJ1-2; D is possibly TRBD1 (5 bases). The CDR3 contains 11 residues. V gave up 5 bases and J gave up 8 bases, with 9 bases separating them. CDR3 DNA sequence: TGTGCCAGCAGTACCAGGGCAGGCTACACCTTC. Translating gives CASSTRAGYTF.

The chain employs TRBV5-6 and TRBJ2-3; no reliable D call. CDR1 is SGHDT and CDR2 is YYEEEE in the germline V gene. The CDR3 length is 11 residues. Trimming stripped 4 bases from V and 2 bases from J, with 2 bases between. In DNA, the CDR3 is TGTGCCAGCAGCCACACAGATACGCAGTATTTT. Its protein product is CASSHTDTQYF.

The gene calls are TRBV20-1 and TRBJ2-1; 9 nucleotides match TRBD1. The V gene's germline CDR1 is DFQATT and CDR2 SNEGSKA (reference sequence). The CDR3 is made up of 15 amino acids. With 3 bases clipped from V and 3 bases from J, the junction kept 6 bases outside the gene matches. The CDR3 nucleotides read TGCAGTGCTAGTAGGGAGACAGGGGGCTACAATGAGCAGTTCTTC. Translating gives CSASRETGGYNEQFF.

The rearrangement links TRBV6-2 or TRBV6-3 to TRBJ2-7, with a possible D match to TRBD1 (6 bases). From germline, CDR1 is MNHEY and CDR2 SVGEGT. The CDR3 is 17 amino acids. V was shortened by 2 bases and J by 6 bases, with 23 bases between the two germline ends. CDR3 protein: CASSYPRQVRANVEQYF. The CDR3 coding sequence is TGTGCCAGCAGTTACCCTCGACAGGTTCGGGCTAACGTCGAGCAGTACTTC.

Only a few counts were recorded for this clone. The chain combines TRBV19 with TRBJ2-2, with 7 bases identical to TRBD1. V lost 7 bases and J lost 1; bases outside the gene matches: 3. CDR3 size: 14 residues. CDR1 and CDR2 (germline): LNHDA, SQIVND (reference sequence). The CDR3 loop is CASTRDRNTGELFF. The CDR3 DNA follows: TGTGCCAGTACCCGGGACAGGAACACCGGGGAGCTGTTTTTT.

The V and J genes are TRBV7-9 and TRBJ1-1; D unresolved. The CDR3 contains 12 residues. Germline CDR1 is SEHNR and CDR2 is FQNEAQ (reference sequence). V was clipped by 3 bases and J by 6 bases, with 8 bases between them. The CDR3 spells CASSFTVAEAFF. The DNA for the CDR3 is TGTGCCAGCAGCTTCACAGTTGCTGAAGCTTTCTTT.

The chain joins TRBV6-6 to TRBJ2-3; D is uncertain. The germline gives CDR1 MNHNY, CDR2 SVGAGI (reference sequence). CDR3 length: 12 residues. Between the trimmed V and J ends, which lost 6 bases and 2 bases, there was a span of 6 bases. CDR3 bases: TGTGCCAGCAGCCCTTTCACAGATACGCAGTATTTT. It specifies CASSPFTDTQYF.

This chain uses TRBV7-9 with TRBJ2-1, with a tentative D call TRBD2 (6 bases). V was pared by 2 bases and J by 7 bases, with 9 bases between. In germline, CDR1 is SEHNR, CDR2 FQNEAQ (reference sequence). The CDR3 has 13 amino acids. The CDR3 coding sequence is TGTGCCAGCAGCTTAATAGCGGTTAATGAGCAGTTCTTC. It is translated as CASSLIAVNEQFF. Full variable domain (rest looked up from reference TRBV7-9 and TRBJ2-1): DTGVSQNPRHKITKRGQNVTFRCDPISEHNRLYWYRQTLGQGPEFLTYFQNEAQLEKSRLLSDRFSAERPKGSFSTLEIQRTEQGDSAMYLCASSLIAVNEQFFGPGTRLTVL.

CDR3 DNA sequence: TGCAGCGTTGAGAGAAAAGAGACCCAGTACTTC. It yields the protein CSVERKETQYF. This sequence joins TRBV29-1 and TRBJ2-5; no clear D gene. V lost 3 bases, J lost 3 bases, and 5 bases lay in between. Germline V gene sequence: CDR1 SQVTM, CDR2 ANQGSEA. This CDR3 has 11 residues.

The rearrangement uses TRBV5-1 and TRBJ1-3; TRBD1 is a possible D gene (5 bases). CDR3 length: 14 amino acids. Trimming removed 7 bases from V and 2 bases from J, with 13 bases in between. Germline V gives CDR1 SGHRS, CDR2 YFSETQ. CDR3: CASGTGAAGNTIYF. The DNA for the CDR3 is TGCGCCAGCGGAACAGGTGCGGCTGGAAACACCATATATTTT.

CDR3 nucleotides: TGTGCCAGCAGTGTTCTTTCAGGGGGCCTGGGGACTGAAGCTTTCTTT. This encodes CASSVLSGGLGTEAFF. V gene TRBV27 combines with J gene TRBJ1-1; 8 positions match TRBD1. The germline V gene encodes CDR1 MNHEY and CDR2 SMNVEV (reference sequence). The CDR3 is made up of 16 amino acids. The V gene end was trimmed by 5 bases and the J gene end by 5 bases; junction bases not matched to a gene: 13.

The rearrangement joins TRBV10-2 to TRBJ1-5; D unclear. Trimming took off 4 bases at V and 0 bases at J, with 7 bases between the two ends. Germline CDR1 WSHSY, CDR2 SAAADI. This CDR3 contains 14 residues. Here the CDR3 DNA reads TGCGCCAGCAGTGGCGGATATAGCAATCAGCCCCAGCATTTT. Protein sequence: CASSGGYSNQPQHF.

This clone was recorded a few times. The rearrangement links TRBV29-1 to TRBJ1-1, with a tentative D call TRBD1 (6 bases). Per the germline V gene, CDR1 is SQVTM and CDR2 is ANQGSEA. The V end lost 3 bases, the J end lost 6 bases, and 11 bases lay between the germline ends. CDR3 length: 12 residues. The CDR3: CSVDRGGAEAFF. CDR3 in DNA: TGCAGCGTTGACAGAGGGGGTGCTGAAGCTTTCTTT.